This T cell receptor (beta chain) was retrieved from a study of blood T cells in healthy people across ages. This CDR3 is 16 amino acids long. The germline gives CDR1 LGHDT, CDR2 YNNKEL (reference sequence). With respect to this clonotype: At one end the junction does not follow the germline gene, possibly because of a read error.

Next came a second PCR, run for roughly 7 to 12 cycles, which used a sample-barcoded 5' primer along with a J-beta primer mix. Every single cDNA molecule received a tag from a template-switch adaptor with 12 random nucleotides. TCRdb processed the 5' RACE reads anew with MiXCR; each CDR3 protein has one entry. Of about 1 million distinct CDR3 sequences in the sample, less than 25% are singletons; the top ten hold about 0.72%. This same sample was also part of a study on T cells of mothers and their children.

The V call is TRBV3-1, the J call TRBJ2-3; 11 bases map to TRBD2. This receptor was identified in a girl aged 2 to 10 in good health. Sequenced: blood. CDR3 protein: CASSPQGLAGTDTQYF. CDR3 in DNA: TGTGCCAGCAGCCCCCAAGGACTAGCGGGCACGGATACGCAGTATTTT.